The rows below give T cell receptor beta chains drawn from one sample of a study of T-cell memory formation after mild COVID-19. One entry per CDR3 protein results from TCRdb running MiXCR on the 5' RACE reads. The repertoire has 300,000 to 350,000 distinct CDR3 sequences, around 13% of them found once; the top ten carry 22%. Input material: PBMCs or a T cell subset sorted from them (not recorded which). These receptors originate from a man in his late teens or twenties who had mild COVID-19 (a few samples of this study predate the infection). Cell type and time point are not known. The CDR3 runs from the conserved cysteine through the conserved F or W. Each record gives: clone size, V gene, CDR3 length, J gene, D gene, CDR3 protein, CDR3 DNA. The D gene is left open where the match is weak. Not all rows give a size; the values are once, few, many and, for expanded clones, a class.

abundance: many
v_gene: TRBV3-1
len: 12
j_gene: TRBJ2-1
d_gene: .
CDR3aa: CASRLGDNEQFF
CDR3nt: TGTGCCAGCAGGTTAGGGGATAATGAGCAGTTCTTC

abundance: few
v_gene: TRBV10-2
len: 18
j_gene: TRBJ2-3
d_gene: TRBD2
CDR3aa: CASSESRLAGGYSDTQYF
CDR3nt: TGCGCCAGCAGTGAGTCGAGACTAGCGGGGGGGTATTCAGATACGCAGTATTTT

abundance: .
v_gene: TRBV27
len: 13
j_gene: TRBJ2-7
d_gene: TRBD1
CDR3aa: CASRETGFHEQYF
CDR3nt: TGTGCCAGCAGGGAGACAGGGTTCCACGAGCAGTACTTC

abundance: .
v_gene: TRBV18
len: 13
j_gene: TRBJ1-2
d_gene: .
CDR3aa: CASSPDNRYGYTF
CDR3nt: TGTGCCAGCTCACCAGACAACCGGTATGGCTACACCTTC

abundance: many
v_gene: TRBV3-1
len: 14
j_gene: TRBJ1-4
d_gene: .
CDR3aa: CASSQYQDGEKLFF
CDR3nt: TGTGCCAGCAGCCAATACCAGGATGGCGAAAAACTGTTTTTT

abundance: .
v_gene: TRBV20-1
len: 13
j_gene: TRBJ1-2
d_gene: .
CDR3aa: CSSQDRQVGGYTF
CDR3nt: TGCAGTTCCCAGGACCGACAGGTCGGGGGCTACACCTTC

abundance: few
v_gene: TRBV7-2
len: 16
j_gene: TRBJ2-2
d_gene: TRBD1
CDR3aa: CASSPGGTGITGELFF
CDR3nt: TGTGCCAGCAGCCCGGGTGGGACAGGGATCACCGGGGAGCTGTTTTTT

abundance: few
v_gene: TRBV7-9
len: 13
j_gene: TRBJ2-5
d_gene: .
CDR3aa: CASSPTHGETQYF
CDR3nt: TGTGCCAGCAGCCCCACCCACGGCGAGACCCAGTACTTC

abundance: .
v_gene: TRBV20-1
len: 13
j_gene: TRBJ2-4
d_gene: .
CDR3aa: CSARDPPKTDQYF
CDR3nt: TGCAGTGCTAGAGATCCCCCAAAAACAGATCAGTACTTC

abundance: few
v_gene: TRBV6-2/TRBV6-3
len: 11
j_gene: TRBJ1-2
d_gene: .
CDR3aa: CASSYFYGYTF
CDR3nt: TGTGCCAGCAGTTACTTCTATGGCTACACCTTC

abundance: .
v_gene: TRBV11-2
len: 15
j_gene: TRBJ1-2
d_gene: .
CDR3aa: CASSLGIGLSYGYTF
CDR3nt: TGTGCCAGCAGCTTAGGGATAGGGTTAAGCTATGGCTACACCTTC

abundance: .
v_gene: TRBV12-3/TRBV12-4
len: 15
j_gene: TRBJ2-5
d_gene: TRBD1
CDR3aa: CASSRTGTGDETQYF
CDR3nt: TGTGCCAGCAGCCGAACCGGGACAGGGGATGAGACCCAGTACTTC

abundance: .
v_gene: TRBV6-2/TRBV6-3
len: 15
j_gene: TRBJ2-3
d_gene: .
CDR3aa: CASTLGSLSTDTQYF
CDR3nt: TGTGCCAGCACCCTGGGCAGTCTTTCCACAGATACGCAGTATTTT

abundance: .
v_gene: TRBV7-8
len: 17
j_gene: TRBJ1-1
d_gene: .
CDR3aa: CASSLAPTNSMNTEAFF
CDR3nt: TGTGCCAGCAGCTTGGCCCCTACCAATTCAATGAACACTGAAGCTTTCTTT

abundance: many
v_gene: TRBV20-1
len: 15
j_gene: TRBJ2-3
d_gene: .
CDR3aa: CSTTQPRATTDTQYF
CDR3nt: TGCAGTACCACCCAACCCAGGGCGACGACAGATACGCAGTATTTT

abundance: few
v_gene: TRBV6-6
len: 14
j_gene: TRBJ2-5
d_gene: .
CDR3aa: CASRLLGLQETQYF
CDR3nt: TGTGCCAGCAGACTGCTCGGGCTCCAAGAGACCCAGTACTTC

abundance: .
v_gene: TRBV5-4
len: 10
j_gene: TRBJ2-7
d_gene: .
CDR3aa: CAGYSYEQYF
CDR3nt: TGTGCCGGCTACTCCTACGAGCAGTACTTC

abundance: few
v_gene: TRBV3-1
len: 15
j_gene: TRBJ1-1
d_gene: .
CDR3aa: CASSQDVLRNTEAFF
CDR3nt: TGTGCCAGCAGCCAAGATGTCCTGCGCAACACTGAAGCTTTCTTT

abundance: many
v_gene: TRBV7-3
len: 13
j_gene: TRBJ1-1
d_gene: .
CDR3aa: CASRGGGGTEAFF
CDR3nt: TGTGCCAGCAGAGGGGGGGGTGGCACTGAAGCTTTCTTT

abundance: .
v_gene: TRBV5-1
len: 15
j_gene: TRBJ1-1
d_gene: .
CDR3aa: CASSLLRASNTEAFF
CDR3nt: TGCGCCAGCAGCTTGTTGAGGGCCTCGAACACTGAAGCTTTCTTT

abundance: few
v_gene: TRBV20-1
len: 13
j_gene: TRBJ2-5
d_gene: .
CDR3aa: CSAARTIRETQYF
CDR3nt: TGCAGTGCTGCCCGGACAATAAGGGAGACCCAGTACTTC

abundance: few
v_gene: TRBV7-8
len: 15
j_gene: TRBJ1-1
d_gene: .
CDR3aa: CASSPLLGTGTEAFF
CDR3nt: TGTGCCAGCAGCCCCCTCTTGGGTACGGGCACTGAAGCTTTCTTT

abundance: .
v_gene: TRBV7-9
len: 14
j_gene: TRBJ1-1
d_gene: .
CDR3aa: CASSFEGMNTEAFF
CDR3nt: TGTGCCAGCAGCTTTGAGGGAATGAACACTGAAGCTTTCTTT

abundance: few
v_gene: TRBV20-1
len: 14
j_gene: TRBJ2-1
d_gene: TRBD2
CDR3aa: CSARASGGAHEQFF
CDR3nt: TGCAGTGCTAGAGCGAGCGGGGGGGCCCATGAGCAGTTCTTC

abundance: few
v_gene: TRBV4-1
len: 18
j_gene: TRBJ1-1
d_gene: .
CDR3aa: CASSQEGSGTRKNTEAFF
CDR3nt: TGCGCCAGCAGCCAAGAGGGGTCCGGGACACGGAAGAACACTGAAGCTTTCTTT

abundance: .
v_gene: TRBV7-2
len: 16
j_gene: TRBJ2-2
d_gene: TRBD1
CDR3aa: CASSLVGQLNTGELFF
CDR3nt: TGTGCCAGCAGCTTAGTGGGACAGTTGAACACCGGGGAGCTGTTTTTT

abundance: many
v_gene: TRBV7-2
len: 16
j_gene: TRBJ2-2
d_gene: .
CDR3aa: CASSAGRGMNTGELFF
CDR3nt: TGTGCCAGCAGCGCCGGGCGAGGGATGAACACCGGGGAGCTGTTTTTT

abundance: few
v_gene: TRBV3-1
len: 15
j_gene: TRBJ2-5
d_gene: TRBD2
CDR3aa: CASSETSGVIGTQYF
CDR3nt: TGTGCCAGCAGCGAGACTAGCGGGGTTATCGGGACCCAGTACTTC

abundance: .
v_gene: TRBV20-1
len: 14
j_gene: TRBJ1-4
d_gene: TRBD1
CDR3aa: CSAAGTATNEKLFF
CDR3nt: TGCAGTGCGGCCGGGACAGCGACTAATGAAAAACTGTTTTTT

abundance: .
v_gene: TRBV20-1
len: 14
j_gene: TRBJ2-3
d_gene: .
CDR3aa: CSAKGGLITDTQYF
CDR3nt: TGCAGTGCTAAAGGTGGCCTCATCACAGATACGCAGTATTTT

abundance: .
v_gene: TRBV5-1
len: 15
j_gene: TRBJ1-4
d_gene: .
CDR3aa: CASSRDPPPDEKLFF
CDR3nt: TGCGCCAGCAGCCGTGATCCCCCACCGGATGAAAAACTGTTTTTT

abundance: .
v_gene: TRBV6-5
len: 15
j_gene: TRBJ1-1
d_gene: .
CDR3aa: CASSFFPGSNTEAFF
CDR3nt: TGTGCCAGCAGTTTTTTCCCCGGTTCTAACACTGAAGCTTTCTTT

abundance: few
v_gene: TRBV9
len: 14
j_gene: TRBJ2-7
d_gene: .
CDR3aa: CASSVLPITHEQYF
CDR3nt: TGTGCCAGCAGCGTCCTCCCCATTACCCACGAGCAGTACTTC

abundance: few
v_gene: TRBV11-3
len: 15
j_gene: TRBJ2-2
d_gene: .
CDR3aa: CASSLGGDYTGELFF
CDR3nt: TGTGCCAGCAGCTTAGGTGGGGACTACACCGGGGAGCTGTTTTTT

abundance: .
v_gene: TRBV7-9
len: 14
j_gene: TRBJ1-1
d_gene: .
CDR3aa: CASSLEVLNTEAFF
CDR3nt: TGTGCCAGCAGCTTAGAGGTCTTGAACACTGAAGCTTTCTTT

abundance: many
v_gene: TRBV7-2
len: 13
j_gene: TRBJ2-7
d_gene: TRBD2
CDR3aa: CASSLGGGYEQYF
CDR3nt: TGTGCCAGCAGCTTAGGGGGGGGCTACGAGCAGTACTTC

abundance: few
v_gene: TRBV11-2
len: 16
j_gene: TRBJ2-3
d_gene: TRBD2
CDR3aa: CASSWVLAGLTDTQYF
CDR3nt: TGTGCCAGCAGCTGGGTGCTAGCGGGGTTAACAGATACGCAGTATTTT

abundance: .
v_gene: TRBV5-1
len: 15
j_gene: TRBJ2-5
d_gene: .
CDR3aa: CASSWVSGSGETQYF
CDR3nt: TGCGCCAGCAGCTGGGTTTCGGGCTCGGGGGAGACCCAGTACTTC

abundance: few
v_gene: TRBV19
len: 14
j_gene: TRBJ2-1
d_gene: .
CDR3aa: CASSKPTETNEQFF
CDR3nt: TGTGCCAGTAGTAAGCCCACAGAAACTAATGAGCAGTTCTTC

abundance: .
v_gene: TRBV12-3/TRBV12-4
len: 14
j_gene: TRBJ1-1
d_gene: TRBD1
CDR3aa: CASSLRGPDTEAFF
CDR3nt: TGTGCCAGCAGTTTGAGGGGGCCAGACACTGAAGCTTTCTTT